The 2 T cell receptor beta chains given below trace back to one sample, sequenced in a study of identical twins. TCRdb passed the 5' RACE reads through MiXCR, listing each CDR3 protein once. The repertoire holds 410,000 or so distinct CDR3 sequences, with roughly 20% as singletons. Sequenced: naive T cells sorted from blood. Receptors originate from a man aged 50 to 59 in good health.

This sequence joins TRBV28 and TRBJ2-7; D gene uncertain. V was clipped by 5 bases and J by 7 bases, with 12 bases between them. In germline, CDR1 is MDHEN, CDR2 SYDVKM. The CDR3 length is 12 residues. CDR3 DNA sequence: TGTGCCAGCAGTCTCAGACCTGGGGAGCAGTACTTC. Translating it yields CASSLRPGEQYF.

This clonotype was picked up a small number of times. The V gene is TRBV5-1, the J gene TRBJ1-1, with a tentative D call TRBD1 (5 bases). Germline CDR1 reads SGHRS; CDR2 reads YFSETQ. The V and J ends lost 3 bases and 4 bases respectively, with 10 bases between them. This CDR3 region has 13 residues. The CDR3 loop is CASSSGSGTEAFF. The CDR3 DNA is TGCGCCAGCAGCTCAGGGTCGGGCACTGAAGCTTTCTTT.